This T cell receptor (beta chain) was documented in a study of PD-1 blockade in classical Hodgkin lymphoma. Study background: Treatment was intravenous nivolumab, 3 mg/kg every 2 weeks, until progression.

Germline assignment: CDR1 SGHTA and CDR2 FQGNSA. Trimming cost V 2 bases and J 5 bases, with 12 bases left between them. This CDR3 has 14 amino acids. The data were produced by immunoSEQ multiplex PCR, yet TCRdb's version contains in-frame clones alone and is incomplete. The sample records roughly 100,000 clones, just over 90% being singletons. Time point described: cycle 4 day 1 (C4D1), after about 6 weeks of nivolumab. Brentuximab vedotin exposure varied among the patients, all of whom had relapsed after autologous stem cell transplantation. Findings and caveats of the study: Some patients began nivolumab under 1 year after ASCT. These patients were excluded from later analyses. With respect to the repertoire differences, their causes, possibly disease activity or prior therapy, remain undefined.

Points on this clone: Its antigen is currently unknown.

The receptor comes from a human donor with classical Hodgkin lymphoma. J is TRBJ2-5 and V is TRBV7-2, with D perhaps matching TRBD1 (8 bases). This specimen was peripheral blood mononuclear cells (PBMCs), taken before the fourth cycle of nivolumab. DNA of the CDR3: TGTGCCAGCAGCTTAAACAGGGGGGGTGAGACCCAGTACTTC. Translated: CASSLNRGGETQYF.